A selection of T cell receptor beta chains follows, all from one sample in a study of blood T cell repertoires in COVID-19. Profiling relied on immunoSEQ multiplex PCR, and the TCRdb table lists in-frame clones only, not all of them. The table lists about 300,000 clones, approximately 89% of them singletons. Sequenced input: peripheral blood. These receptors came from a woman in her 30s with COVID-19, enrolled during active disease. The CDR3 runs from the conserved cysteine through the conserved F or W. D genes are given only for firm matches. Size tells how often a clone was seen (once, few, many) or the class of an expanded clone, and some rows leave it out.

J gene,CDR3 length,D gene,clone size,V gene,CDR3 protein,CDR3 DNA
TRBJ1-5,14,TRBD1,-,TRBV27,CASSFGQGHQPQHF,TGTGCCAGCAGTTTCGGACAGGGCCATCAGCCCCAGCATTTT
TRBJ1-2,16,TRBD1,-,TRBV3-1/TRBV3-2,CASSQGMGTGGSGYTF,TGTGCCAGCAGCCAAGGGATGGGCACAGGGGGTTCTGGCTACACCTTC
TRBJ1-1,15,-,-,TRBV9,CASSVAPGAPTEAFF,TGTGCCAGCAGCGTAGCCCCAGGGGCCCCCACTGAAGCTTTCTTT
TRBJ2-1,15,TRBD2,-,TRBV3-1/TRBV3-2,CASSPGLAPYNEQFF,TGTGCCAGCAGCCCGGGACTAGCCCCCTACAATGAGCAGTTCTTC
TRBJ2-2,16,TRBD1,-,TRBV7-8,CASSEPGQGDTGELFF,TGTGCCAGCAGCGAACCCGGACAGGGGGACACCGGGGAGCTGTTTTTT
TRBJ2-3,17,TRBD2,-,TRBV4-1,CASSQETAGGRTDTQYF,TGCGCCAGCAGCCAAGAAACAGCGGGGGGGCGAACAGATACGCAGTATTTT
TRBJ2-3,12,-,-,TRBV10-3,CAGSERGDTQYF,TGTGCCGGGTCAGAACGGGGGGATACGCAGTATTTT
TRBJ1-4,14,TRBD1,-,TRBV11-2,CASSTGGYGEKLFF,TGTGCCAGCAGCACAGGGGGCTATGGTGAAAAACTGTTTTTT
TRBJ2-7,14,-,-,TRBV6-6,CASTPSGKSYEQYF,TGTGCCAGCACCCCTTCGGGGAAGTCCTACGAGCAGTACTTC
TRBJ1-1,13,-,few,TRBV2,CASSEDMNTEAFF,TGTGCCAGCAGTGAAGATATGAACACTGAAGCTTTCTTT
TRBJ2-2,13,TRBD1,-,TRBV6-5,CASTWDRTGELFF,TGTGCCAGCACCTGGGACAGGACGGGGGAGCTGTTTTTT
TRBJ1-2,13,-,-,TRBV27,CASSGLGGRDYTF,TGTGCCAGCAGTGGACTGGGGGGTCGAGACTACACCTTC
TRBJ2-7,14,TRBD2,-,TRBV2,CASSDTGGSYEQYF,TGTGCCAGCAGTGATACCGGGGGGTCCTACGAGCAGTACTTC
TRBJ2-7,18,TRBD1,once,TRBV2,CASSPRDRNFLHNYEQYF,TGTGCCAGCAGCCCCCGGGACAGAAATTTTCTGCATAACTACGAGCAGTACTTC
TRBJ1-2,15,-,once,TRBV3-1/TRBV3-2,CASSRRQVANYGYTF,TGTGCCAGCAGCCGAAGACAGGTCGCTAACTATGGCTACACCTTC
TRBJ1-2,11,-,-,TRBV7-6,CASSLGSGDTF,TGTGCCAGCAGCTTAGGTAGCGGCGACACCTTC
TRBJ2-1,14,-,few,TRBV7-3,CASSLSRTGDEQFF,TGTGCCAGCAGCTTATCTCGGACTGGCGATGAGCAGTTCTTC
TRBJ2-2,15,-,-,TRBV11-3,CASSLDGQNTGELFF,TGTGCCAGCAGCTTAGATGGGCAGAACACCGGGGAGCTGTTTTTT
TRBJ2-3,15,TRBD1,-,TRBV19,CASSKGGQGGDTQYF,TGTGCCAGTAGTAAAGGGGGACAGGGTGGGGATACGCAGTATTTT
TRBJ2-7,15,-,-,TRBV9,CASSVAAGNHYEQYF,TGTGCCAGCAGCGTAGCTGCCGGGAACCACTACGAGCAGTACTTC
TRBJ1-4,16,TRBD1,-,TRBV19,CASSFGYRGRNEKLFF,TGTGCCAGTAGCTTTGGCTACAGGGGGAGGAATGAAAAACTGTTTTTT
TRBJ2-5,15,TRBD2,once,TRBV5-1,CASRDLAGGPETQYF,TGCGCCAGCAGGGACCTTGCGGGGGGGCCAGAGACCCAGTACTTC
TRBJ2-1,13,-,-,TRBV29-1,CSVEDLLANEQFF,TGCAGCGTTGAAGATCTGCTAGCGAATGAGCAGTTCTTC
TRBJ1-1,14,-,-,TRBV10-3,CAIRPGFANTEAFF,TGTGCCATCAGACCAGGGTTTGCGAACACTGAAGCTTTCTTT
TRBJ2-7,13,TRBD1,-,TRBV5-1,CASRQMTGNEQYF,TGCGCCAGCAGACAAATGACAGGGAACGAGCAGTACTTC